Listed below are T cell receptor beta chains from one sample, sequenced in a study of blood T cell repertoires in COVID-19. Some clones are missing from TCRdb's copy, which holds only in-frame ones; the method was immunoSEQ multiplex PCR. The sample lists approximately 310,000 clones; about 89% were seen once. Sequenced material: peripheral blood. The receptor set was obtained from a woman in her fifties or sixties who had recovered from COVID-19. The CDR3 runs from the conserved cysteine through the conserved F or W. The order of the fields is clone size, V gene, D gene, J gene, CDR3 protein, CDR3 DNA. The D gene is left open where the match is weak. Expanded clones are given a class, and other clones once, few, many or no size at all.

once,TRBV12-3/TRBV12-4,TRBD1,TRBJ1-6,CASSRGQVLHF,TGTGCCAGCAGTAGGGGACAGGTACTCCACTTT
.,TRBV20-1,.,TRBJ2-3,CSARDRDTQYF,TGCAGTGCTAGAGATCGGGATACGCAGTATTTT
.,TRBV7-9,TRBD1,TRBJ2-1,CASSDLKTGYDEQFF,TGTGCCAGCAGCGATTTAAAGACAGGGTACGATGAGCAGTTCTTC
.,TRBV5-1,.,TRBJ1-1,CASSLEQGLGTEAFF,TGCGCCAGCAGCTTGGAGCAGGGTTTGGGCACTGAAGCTTTCTTT
.,TRBV6-1,.,TRBJ1-1,CASRSPGETEAFF,TGTGCCAGTAGGAGCCCAGGGGAAACCGAAGCTTTCTTT
.,TRBV27,.,TRBJ1-6,CASSWGGYNSPLHF,TGTGCCAGCAGTTGGGGGGGTTATAATTCACCCCTCCACTTT
.,TRBV6-4,.,TRBJ2-2,CASSERGEAGELFF,TGTGCCAGCAGTGAACGGGGTGAAGCCGGGGAGCTGTTTTTT
.,TRBV4-3,.,TRBJ1-4,CASSQDYNSKHEKLFF,TGCGCCAGCAGCCAAGATTATAACAGCAAGCATGAAAAACTGTTTTTT
.,TRBV5-1,.,TRBJ2-4,CASSLGGQTKNIQYF,TGCGCCAGCAGCTTGGGGGGCCAAACCAAAAACATTCAGTACTTC
.,TRBV6-1,.,TRBJ1-5,CASSEALPINQPQHF,TGTGCCAGCAGTGAAGCGCTTCCTATCAATCAGCCCCAGCATTTT
.,TRBV6-5,TRBD2,TRBJ2-1,CASSAGTSGIHEQFF,TGTGCCAGCAGCGCCGGGACTAGCGGGATCCATGAGCAGTTCTTC
.,TRBV7-9,.,TRBJ2-1,CASSLGASPTGNEQFF,TGTGCCAGCAGCTTAGGTGCTAGCCCGACTGGGAATGAGCAGTTCTTC
.,TRBV10-3,TRBD1,TRBJ2-7,CAISEAGQGAYDEQYF,TGTGCCATCAGTGAAGCCGGACAGGGGGCTTACGACGAGCAGTACTTC
.,TRBV5-6,.,TRBJ1-2,CASSFGGAYGYTF,TGTGCCAGCAGCTTTGGAGGGGCCTATGGCTACACCTTC
.,TRBV5-1,.,TRBJ2-3,CASSLGAGYTQYF,TGCGCCAGCAGCTTGGGGGCGGGTTATACGCAGTATTTT
.,TRBV9,TRBD2,TRBJ2-7,CASSRTSGRPYEQYF,TGTGCCAGCAGCCGGACTAGCGGGAGACCCTACGAGCAGTACTTC
.,TRBV3-1/TRBV3-2,TRBD2,TRBJ2-3,CASSPTSGADTQYF,TGTGCCAGCAGCCCCACTAGCGGCGCAGATACGCAGTATTTT
.,TRBV4-1,.,TRBJ1-2,CASSQESSRPGYTF,TGCGCCAGCAGCCAAGAGTCGAGTCGTCCGGGCTACACCTTC
.,TRBV9,TRBD1,TRBJ2-5,CASSVGQGAKGTQYF,TGTGCCAGCAGCGTCGGACAGGGGGCAAAAGGGACCCAGTACTTC
few,TRBV7-9,TRBD1,TRBJ2-7,CASSKGQGMDEQYF,TGTGCCAGCAGCAAGGGACAGGGGATGGACGAGCAGTACTTC
few,TRBV2,TRBD2,TRBJ2-7,CASSELAGEISEQYF,TGTGCCAGCAGTGAACTAGCGGGAGAAATTAGCGAGCAGTACTTC
.,TRBV2,.,TRBJ1-5,CASSGQGPRPQHF,TGTGCCAGCAGTGGGCAGGGGCCCCGGCCCCAGCATTTT
.,TRBV20-1,.,TRBJ1-4,CSAEGHSELFF,TGCAGTGCCGAAGGACACAGCGAACTGTTTTTT
once,TRBV30,.,TRBJ1-1,CAWRRQPNTEAFF,TGTGCCTGGAGACGACAGCCGAACACTGAAGCTTTCTTT
.,TRBV7-9,.,TRBJ1-1,CASIGDPRRTGQINTEAFF,TGTGCCAGCATCGGCGATCCCCGCCGCACAGGACAGATAAACACTGAAGCTTTCTTT
.,TRBV5-1,.,TRBJ2-3,CASSLDRTDTQYF,TGCGCCAGCAGCTTGGACAGGACAGATACGCAGTATTTT
.,TRBV3-1/TRBV3-2,.,TRBJ2-5,CASSPSPGNQETQYF,TGTGCCAGCAGCCCCAGCCCCGGGAACCAAGAGACCCAGTACTTC
.,TRBV28,.,TRBJ1-4,CASSISGFEEEKLFF,TGTGCCAGCAGTATCTCGGGATTTGAGGAAGAAAAACTGTTTTTT
.,TRBV30,.,TRBJ2-5,CACDSGSETQYF,TGTGCCTGCGACTCGGGGTCGGAGACCCAGTACTTC
few,TRBV15,.,TRBJ1-6,CATSQESRSHSPLHF,TGTGCCACCAGCCAGGAAAGCCGAAGTCATTCACCCCTCCACTTT
.,TRBV28,.,TRBJ2-7,CASSSGTLPHEQYF,TGTGCCAGCAGCTCCGGGACTCTCCCCCACGAGCAGTACTTC